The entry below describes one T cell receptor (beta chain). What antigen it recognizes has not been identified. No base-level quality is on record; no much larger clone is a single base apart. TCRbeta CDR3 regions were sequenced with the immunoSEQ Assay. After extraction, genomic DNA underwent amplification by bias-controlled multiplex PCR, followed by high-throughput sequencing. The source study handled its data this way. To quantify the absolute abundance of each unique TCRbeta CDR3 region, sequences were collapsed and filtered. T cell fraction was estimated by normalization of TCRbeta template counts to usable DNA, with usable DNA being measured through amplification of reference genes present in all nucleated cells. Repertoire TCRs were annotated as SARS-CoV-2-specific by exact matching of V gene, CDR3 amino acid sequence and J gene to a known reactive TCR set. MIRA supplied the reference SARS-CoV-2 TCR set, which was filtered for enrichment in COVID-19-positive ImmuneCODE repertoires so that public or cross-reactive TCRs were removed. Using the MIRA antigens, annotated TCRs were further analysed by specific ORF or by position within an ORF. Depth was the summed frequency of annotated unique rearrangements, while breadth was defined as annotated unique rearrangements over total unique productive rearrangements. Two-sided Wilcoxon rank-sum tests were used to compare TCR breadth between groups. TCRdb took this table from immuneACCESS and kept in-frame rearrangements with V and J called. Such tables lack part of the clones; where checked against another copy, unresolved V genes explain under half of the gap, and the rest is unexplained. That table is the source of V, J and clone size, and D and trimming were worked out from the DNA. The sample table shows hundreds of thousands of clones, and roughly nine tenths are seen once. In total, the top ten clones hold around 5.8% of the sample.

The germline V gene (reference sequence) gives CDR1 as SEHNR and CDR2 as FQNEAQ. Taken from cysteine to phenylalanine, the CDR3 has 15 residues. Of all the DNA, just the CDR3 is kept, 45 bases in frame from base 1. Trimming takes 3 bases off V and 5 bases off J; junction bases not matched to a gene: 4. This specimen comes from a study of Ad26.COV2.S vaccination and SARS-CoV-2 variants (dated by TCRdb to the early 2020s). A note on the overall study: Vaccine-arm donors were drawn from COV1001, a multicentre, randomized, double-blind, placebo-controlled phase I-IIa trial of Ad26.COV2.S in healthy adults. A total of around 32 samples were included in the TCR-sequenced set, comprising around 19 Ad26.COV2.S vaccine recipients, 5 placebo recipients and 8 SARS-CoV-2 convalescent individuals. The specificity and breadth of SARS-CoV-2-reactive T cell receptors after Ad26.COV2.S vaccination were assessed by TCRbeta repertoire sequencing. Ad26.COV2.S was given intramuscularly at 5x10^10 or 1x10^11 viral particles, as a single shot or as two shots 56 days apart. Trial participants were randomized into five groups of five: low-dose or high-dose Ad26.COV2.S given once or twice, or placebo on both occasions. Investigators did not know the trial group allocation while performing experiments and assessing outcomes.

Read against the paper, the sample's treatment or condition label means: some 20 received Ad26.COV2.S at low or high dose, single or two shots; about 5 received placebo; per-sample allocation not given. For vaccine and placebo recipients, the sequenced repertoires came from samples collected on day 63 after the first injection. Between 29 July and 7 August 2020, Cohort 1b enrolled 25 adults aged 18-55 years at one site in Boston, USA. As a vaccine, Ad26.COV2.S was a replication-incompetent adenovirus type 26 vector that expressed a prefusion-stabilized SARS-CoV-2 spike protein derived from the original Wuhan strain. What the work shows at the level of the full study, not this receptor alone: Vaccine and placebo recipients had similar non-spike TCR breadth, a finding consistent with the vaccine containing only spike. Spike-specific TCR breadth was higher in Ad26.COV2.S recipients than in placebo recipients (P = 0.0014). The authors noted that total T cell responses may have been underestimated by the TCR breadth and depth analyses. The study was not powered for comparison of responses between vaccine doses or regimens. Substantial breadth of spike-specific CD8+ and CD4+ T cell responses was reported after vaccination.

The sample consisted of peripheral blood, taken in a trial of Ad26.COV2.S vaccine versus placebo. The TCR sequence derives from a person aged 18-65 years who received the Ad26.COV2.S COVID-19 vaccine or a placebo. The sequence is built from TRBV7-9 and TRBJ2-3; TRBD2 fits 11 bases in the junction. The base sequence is TGTGCCAGCAGCTTGGCTAGCGGGAGGCGAGATACGCAGTATTTT. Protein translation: CASSLASGRRDTQYF. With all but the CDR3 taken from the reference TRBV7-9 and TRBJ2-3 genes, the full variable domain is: DTGVSQNPRHKITKRGQNVTFRCDPISEHNRLYWYRQTLGQGPEFLTYFQNEAQLEKSRLLSDRFSAERPKGSFSTLEIQRTEQGDSAMYLCASSLASGRRDTQYFGPGTRLTVL.